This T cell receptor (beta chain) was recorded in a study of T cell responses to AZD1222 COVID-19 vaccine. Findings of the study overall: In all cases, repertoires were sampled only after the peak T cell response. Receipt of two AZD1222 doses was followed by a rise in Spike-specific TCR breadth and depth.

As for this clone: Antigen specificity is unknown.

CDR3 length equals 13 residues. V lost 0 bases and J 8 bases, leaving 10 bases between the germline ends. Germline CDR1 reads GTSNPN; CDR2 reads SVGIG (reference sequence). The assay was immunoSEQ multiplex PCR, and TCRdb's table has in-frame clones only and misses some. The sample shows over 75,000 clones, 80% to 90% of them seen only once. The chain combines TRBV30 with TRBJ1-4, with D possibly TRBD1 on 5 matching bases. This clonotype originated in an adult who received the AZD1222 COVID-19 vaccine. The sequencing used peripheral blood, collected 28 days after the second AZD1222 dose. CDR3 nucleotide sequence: TGTGCCTGGAGTGTACAAGGGGCGGAAAAACTGTTTTTT. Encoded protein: CAWSVQGAEKLFF.